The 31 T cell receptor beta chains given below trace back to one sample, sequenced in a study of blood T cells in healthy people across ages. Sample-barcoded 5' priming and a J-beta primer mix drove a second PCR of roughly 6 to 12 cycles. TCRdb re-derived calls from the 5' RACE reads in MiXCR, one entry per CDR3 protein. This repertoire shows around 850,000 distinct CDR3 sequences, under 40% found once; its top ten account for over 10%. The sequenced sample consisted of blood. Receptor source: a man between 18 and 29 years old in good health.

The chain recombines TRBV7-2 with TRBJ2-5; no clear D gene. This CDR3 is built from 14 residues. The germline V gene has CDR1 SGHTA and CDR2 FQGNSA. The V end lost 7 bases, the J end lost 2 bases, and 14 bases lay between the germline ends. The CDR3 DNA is TGTGCCAGCACCCCGTGGTTTGAACAAGAGACCCAGTACTTC. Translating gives CASTPWFEQETQYF. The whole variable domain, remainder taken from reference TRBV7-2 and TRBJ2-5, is GAGVSQSPSNKVTEKGKDVELRCDPISGHTALYWYRQSLGQGLEFLIYFQGNSAPDKSGLPSDRFSAERTGGSVSTLTIQRTQQEDSAVYLCASTPWFEQETQYFGPGTRLLVL.

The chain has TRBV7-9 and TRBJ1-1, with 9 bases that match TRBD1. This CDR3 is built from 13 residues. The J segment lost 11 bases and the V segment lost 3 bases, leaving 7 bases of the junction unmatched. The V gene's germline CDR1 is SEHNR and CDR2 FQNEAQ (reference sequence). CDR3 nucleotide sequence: TGTGCCAGCAGCTTGGGGACAGGGAGCGAGGCTTTCTTT. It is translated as CASSLGTGSEAFF.

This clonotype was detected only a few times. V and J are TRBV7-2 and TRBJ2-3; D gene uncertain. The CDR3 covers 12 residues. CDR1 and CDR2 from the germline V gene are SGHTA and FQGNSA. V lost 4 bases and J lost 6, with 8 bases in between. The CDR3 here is CASSSLWDTQYF. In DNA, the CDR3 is TGTGCCAGCAGCTCACTCTGGGATACGCAGTATTTT. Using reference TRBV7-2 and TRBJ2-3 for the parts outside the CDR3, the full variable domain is GAGVSQSPSNKVTEKGKDVELRCDPISGHTALYWYRQSLGQGLEFLIYFQGNSAPDKSGLPSDRFSAERTGGSVSTLTIQRTQQEDSAVYLCASSSLWDTQYFGPGTRLTVL.

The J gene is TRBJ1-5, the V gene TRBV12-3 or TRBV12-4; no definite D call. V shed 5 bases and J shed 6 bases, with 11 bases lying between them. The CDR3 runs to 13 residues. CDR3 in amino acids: CASSPEGGQPQHF. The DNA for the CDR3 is TGTGCCAGCAGTCCGGAGGGTGGTCAGCCCCAGCATTTT.

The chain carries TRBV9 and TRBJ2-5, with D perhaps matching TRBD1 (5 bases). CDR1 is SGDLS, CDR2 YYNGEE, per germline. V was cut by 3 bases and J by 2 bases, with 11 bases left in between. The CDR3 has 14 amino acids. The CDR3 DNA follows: TGTGCCAGCAGCGCGGAGACAGATCAAGAGACCCAGTACTTC. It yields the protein CASSAETDQETQYF.

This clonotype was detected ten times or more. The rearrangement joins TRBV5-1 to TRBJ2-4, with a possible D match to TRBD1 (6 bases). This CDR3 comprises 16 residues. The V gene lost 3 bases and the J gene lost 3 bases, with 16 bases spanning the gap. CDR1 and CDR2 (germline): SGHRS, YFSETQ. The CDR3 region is CASSSNTGSVKNIQYF. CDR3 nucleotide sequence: TGCGCCAGCAGCTCGAATACAGGGTCGGTCAAAAACATTCAGTACTTC.

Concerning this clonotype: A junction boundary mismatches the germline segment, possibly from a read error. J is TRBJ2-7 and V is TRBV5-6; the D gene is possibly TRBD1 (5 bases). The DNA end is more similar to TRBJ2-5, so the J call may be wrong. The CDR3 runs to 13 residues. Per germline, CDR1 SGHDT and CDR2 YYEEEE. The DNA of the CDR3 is TGTGTCAGCAGCTTGGTAGGGGAAGAGACCCAGTACTTC. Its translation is CVSSLVGEETQYF.

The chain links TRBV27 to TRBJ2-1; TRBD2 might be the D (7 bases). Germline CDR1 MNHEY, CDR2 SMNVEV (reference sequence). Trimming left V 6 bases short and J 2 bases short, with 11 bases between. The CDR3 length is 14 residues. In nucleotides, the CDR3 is TGTGCCAGCAGGTTAGGGGGGGCCTACAATGAGCAGTTCTTC. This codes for CASRLGGAYNEQFF.

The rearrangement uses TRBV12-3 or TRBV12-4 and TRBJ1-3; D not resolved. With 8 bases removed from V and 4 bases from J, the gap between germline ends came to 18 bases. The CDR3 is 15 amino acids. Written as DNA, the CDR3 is TGTGCCAGCTCCTCTGTCGGTGGAGCGGGAAACACCATATATTTT. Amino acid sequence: CASSSVGGAGNTIYF.

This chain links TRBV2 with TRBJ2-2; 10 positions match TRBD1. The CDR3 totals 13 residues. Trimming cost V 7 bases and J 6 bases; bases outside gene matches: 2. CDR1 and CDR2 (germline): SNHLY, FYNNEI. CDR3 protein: CASNDRGPGELFF. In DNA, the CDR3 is TGTGCCAGCAATGACAGGGGGCCCGGGGAGCTGTTTTTT.

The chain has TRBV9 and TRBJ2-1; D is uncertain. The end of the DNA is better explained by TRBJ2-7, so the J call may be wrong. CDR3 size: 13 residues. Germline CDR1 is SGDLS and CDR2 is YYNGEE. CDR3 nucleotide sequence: TGTGCCAGCAGCGTTAGGGCCTACAATGAGCAGTACTTC. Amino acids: CASSVRAYNEQYF.

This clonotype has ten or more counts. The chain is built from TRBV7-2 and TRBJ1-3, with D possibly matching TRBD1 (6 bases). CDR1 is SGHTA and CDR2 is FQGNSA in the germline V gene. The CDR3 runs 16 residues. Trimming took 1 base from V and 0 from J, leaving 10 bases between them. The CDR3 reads CASSLVGGDSGNTIYF. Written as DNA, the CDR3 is TGTGCCAGCAGCTTAGTAGGGGGGGACTCTGGAAACACCATATATTTT.

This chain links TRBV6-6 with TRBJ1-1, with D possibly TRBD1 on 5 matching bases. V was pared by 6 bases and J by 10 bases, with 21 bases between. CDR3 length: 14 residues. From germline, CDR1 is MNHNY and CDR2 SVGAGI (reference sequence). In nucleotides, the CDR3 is TGTGCCAGCAGCAAAACCCCGGGACCGGAGATAGCTTTCTTT. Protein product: CASSKTPGPEIAFF.

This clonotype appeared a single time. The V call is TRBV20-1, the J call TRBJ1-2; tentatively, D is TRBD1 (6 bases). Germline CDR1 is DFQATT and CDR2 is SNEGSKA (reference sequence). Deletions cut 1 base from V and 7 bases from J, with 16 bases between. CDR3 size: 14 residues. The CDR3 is CSARASGGRGGYTF. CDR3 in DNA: TGCAGTGCTAGAGCGTCCGGGGGCAGGGGTGGCTACACCTTC.

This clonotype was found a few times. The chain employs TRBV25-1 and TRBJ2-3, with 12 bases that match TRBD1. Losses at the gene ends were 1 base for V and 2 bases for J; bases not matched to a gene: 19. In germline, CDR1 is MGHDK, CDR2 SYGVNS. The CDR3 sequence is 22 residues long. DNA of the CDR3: TGTGCCAGCAGTGAATGGGACAGGGGGCCCACCCGCCCATCTGATTACACAGATACGCAGTATTTT. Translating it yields CASSEWDRGPTRPSDYTDTQYF.

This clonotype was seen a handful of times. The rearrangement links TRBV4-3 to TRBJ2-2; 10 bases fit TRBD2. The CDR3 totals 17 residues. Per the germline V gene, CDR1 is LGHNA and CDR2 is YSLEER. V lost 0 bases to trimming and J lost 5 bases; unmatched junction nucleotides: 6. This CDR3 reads CASSQDVAGGGTGELFF. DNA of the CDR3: TGCGCCAGCAGCCAAGATGTAGCGGGGGGTGGAACCGGGGAGCTGTTTTTT.

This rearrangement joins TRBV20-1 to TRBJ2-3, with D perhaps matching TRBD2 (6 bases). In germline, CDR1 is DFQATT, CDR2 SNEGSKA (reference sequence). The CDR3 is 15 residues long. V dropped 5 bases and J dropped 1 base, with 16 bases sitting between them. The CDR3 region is CSAYITSSGTDTQYF. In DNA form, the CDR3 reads TGCAGTGCTTACATTACTAGCTCAGGCACAGATACGCAGTATTTT.

The chain's CDR3 is CASSEALRGLRINYGYTF. DNA for the CDR3: TGTGCCAGCAGTGAAGCGCTTCGAGGTCTCCGCATCAACTATGGCTACACCTTC. This chain joins TRBV6-1 and TRBJ1-2; no reliable D call. Germline loops: CDR1 MNHNS, CDR2 SASEGT. There are 18 residues in the CDR3. V shed 0 bases and J shed 2 bases, with 19 bases lying between them.

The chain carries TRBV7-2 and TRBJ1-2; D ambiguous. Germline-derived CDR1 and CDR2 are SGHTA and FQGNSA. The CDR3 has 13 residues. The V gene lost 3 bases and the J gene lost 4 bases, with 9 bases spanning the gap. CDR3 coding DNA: TGTGCCAGCAGCTTGTTGGGGTTCTATGGCTACACCTTC. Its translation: CASSLLGFYGYTF. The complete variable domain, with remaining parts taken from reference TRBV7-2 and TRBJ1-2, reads GAGVSQSPSNKVTEKGKDVELRCDPISGHTALYWYRQSLGQGLEFLIYFQGNSAPDKSGLPSDRFSAERTGGSVSTLTIQRTQQEDSAVYLCASSLLGFYGYTFGSGTRLTVV.

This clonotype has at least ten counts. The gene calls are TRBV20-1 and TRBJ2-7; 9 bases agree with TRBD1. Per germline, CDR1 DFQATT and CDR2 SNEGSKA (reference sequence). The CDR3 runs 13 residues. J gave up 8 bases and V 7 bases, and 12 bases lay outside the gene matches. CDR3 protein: CSVPKGTGNKQYF. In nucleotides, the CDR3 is TGCAGTGTACCCAAGGGGACAGGGAATAAGCAGTACTTC.

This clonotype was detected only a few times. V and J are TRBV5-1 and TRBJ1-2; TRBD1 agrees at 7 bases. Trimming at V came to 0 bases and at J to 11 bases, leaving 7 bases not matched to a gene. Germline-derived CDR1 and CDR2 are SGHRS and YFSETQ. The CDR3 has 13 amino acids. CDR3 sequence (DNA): TGCGCCAGCAGCTTGGGGACAGGCCAATCATACACCTTC. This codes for CASSLGTGQSYTF.

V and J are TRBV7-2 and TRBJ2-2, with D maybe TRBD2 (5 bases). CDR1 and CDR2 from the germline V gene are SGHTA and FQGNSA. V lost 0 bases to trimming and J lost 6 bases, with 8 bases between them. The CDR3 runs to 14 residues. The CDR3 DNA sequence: TGTGCCAGCAGCTTAGCGATCGGGGCCGGGGAGCTGTTTTTT. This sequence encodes CASSLAIGAGELFF.

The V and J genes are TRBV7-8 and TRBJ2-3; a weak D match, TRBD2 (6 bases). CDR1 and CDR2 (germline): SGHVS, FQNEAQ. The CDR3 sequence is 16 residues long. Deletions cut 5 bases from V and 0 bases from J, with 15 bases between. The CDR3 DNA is TGTGCCAGCAGCCCAAGACTAGTTAAGAGCACAGATACGCAGTATTTT. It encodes CASSPRLVKSTDTQYF. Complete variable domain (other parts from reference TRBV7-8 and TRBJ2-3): GAGVSQSPRYKVAKRGQDVALRCDPISGHVSLFWYQQALGQGPEFLTYFQNEAQLDKSGLPSDRFFAERPEGSVSTLKIQRTQQEDSAVYLCASSPRLVKSTDTQYFGPGTRLTVL.

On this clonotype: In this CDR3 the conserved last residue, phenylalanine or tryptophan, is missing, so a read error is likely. The CDR3 bases are TGTGCCAGCAGTAGAGGTTCTAGCCACCAAGGGAACATTCAGTACATC. Its protein is CASSRGSSHQGNIQYI. The rearrangement links TRBV6-5 to TRBJ2-7, with D possibly being TRBD2 (5 bases). Matching the DNA end better, TRBJ2-4 makes the J call doubtful. Germline CDR1 reads MNHEY; CDR2 reads SVGAGI. The CDR3 loop spans 16 amino acids.

Written as DNA, the CDR3 is TGCAGTGCTAGAGCTCACTGGTCGGCCAACTACAATGAGCAGTTCTTC. It specifies CSARAHWSANYNEQFF. The J gene is TRBJ2-1, the V gene TRBV20-1; D gene uncertain. The CDR3 extends over 16 amino acids. Trimming left V 1 base short and J 3 bases short, with 16 bases between. CDR1 and CDR2 from the germline V gene are DFQATT and SNEGSKA (reference sequence).

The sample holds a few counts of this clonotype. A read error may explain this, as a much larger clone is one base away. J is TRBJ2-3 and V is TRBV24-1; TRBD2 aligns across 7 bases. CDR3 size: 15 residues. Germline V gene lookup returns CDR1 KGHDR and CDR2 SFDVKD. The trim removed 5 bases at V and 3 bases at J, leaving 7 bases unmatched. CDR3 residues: CATSAYWEGTDTQYF. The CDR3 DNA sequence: TGTGCCACCAGTGCGTACTGGGAGGGAACAGATACGCAGTATTTT.

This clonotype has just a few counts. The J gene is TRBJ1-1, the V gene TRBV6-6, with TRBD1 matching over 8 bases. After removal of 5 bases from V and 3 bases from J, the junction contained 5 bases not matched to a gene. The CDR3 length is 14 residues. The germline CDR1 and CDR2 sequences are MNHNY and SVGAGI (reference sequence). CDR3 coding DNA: TGTGCCAGCAGTAAGGACAGGGCGGACACTGAAGCTTTCTTT. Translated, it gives CASSKDRADTEAFF.

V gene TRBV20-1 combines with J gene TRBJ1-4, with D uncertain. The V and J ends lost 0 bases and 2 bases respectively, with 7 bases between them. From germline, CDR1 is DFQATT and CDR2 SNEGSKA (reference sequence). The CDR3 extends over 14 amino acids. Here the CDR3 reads CSAREAATNEKLFF. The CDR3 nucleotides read TGCAGTGCTAGAGAAGCAGCGACTAATGAAAAACTGTTTTTT.

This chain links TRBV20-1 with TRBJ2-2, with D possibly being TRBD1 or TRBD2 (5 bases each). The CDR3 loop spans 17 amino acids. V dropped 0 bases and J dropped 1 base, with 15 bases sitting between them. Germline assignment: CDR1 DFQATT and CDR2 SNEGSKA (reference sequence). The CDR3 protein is CSARDSTGTENTGELFF. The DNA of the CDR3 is TGCAGTGCTAGAGATAGTACGGGGACCGAGAACACCGGGGAGCTGTTTTTT.

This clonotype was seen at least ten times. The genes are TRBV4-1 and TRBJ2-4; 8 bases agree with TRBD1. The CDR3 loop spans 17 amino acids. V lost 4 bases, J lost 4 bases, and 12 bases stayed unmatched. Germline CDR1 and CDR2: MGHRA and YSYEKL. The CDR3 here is CASSPGQAFGTKNIQYF. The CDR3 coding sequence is TGCGCCAGCAGCCCGGGACAGGCCTTTGGGACTAAAAACATTCAGTACTTC.

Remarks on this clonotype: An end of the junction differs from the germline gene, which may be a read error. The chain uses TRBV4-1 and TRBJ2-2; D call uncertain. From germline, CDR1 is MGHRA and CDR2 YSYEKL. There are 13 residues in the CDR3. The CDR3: CASSHRNAGELFF. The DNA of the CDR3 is TGCGCCAGCAGCCACAGGAACGCCGGGGAGCTGTTTTTT.